The clone carrying this T cell receptor (beta chain) occurred once. This CDR3 spans 15 amino acids. V lost 2 bases, J lost 2 bases, and 3 bases stayed unmatched. CDR1 KGHSH and CDR2 LQKENI come from the germline V gene. Tregs were sorted as CD4+CD25+CD127-/low cells. TCRdb passed the 5' RACE reads through MiXCR, listing each CDR3 protein once. In the table there are 9,500 to 15,000 distinct CDR3 sequences, 51% of which are singletons. This receptor was identified in a female donor with breast cancer. Sequenced material: tumor-infiltrating Tregs sorted from the breast tumor. This chain links TRBV18 with TRBJ2-7; 10 bases are a match to TRBD2. CDR3 bases: TGTGCCAGCTCACCAAGAGCGGGAGGGACCTACGAGCAGTACTTC. This sequence encodes CASSPRAGGTYEQYF.